These 18 T cell receptor beta chains originate from one sample sequenced in a study of radiation and T cells in renal cell carcinoma. Time point specified: baseline pretreatment blood. Sample treatment: 15 Gy SBRT to primary tumor, nephrectomy 4 weeks later. Profiled with immunoSEQ multiplex PCR; TCRdb holds only in-frame clones, not every one. In the table there are roughly 130,000 clones, approximately 90% of which are singletons. Material: blood, obtained from a patient whose treatment included radiotherapy and nephrectomy. Receptors originate from a woman in her forties or fifties with renal cell carcinoma.

The rearrangement uses TRBV10-3 and TRBJ1-1; D unresolved. With 10 bases removed from V and 4 bases from J, the gap between germline ends came to 19 bases. CDR1 ENHRY and CDR2 SYGVKD come from the germline V gene. The CDR3 extends over 14 amino acids. CDR3 sequence (DNA): TGTGCCACCTCACCTCGGGGAAGCGGCACTGAAGCTTTCTTT. Translation gives CATSPRGSGTEAFF.

The chain's CDR3 is CASSEGQEIGAQHF. The CDR3 DNA follows: TGTGCCAGCTCAGAAGGACAGGAGATTGGGGCCCAGCATTTT. This rearrangement joins TRBV18 to TRBJ1-5, with TRBD1 matching over 7 bases. The germline V gene has CDR1 KGHSH and CDR2 LQKENI. V trimming: 5 bases; J trimming: 11 bases; junction bases outside the gene matches: 12. This CDR3 is built from 14 residues.

V usage is TRBV6-6 and J usage is TRBJ1-1; no definite D call. With 6 bases removed from V and 1 base from J, the gap between germline ends came to 9 bases. Germline CDR1 reads MNHNY; CDR2 reads SVGAGI (reference sequence). CDR3 length: 13 amino acids. As DNA, the CDR3 is TGTGCCAGCAGCGAGGTGGAGAACACTGAAGCTTTCTTT. Residues: CASSEVENTEAFF.

The V and J genes are TRBV29-1 and TRBJ1-2; TRBD1 is a possible D gene (6 bases). This CDR3 contains 13 residues. With 7 bases removed from V and 0 bases from J, the gap between germline ends came to 12 bases. Germline V gives CDR1 SQVTM, CDR2 ANQGSEA. The CDR3 sequence is CSEQGPANYGYTF. The CDR3 nucleotides read TGCAGCGAACAGGGACCGGCTAACTATGGCTACACCTTC.

This chain uses TRBV7-9 with TRBJ2-4; the D gene is possibly TRBD1 (5 bases). From germline, CDR1 is SEHNR and CDR2 FQNEAQ (reference sequence). The V gene lost 4 bases and the J gene lost 5 bases, with 12 bases spanning the gap. This CDR3 has 14 residues. CDR3 sequence: CASSYTGRENIQYF. CDR3 in DNA: TGTGCCAGCAGCTATACAGGACGGGAAAACATTCAGTACTTC. The full variable domain, with the rest looked up from reference TRBV7-9 and TRBJ2-4, is DTGVSQNPRHKITKRGQNVTFRCDPISEHNRLYWYRQTLGQGPEFLTYFQNEAQLEKSRLLSDRFSAERPKGSFSTLEIQRTEQGDSAMYLCASSYTGRENIQYFGAGTRLSVL.

This clone was detected only once. This rearrangement joins TRBV18 to TRBJ1-1; D possibly corresponds to TRBD1 (6 bases). The CDR3 is 13 residues long. Trimming shortened V by 3 bases and J by 4 bases, and 9 bases separated the two germline ends. CDR1 and CDR2 from the germline V gene are KGHSH and LQKENI. CDR3 DNA: TGTGCCAGCTCACCCAGGGGTTTCACTGAAGCTTTCTTT. It codes for CASSPRGFTEAFF.

V and J are TRBV19 and TRBJ2-1; unclear D gene. This CDR3 is 13 amino acids long. Trimming removed 5 bases at V and 2 bases at J, with 7 bases between. Per the germline V gene, CDR1 is LNHDA and CDR2 is SQIVND (reference sequence). CDR3 loop: CASSANPYNEQFF. The CDR3 DNA follows: TGTGCCAGTAGTGCGAACCCCTACAATGAGCAGTTCTTC.

The V call is TRBV7-2, the J call TRBJ1-2; no definite D call. V was cut by 5 bases and J by 1 base, with 11 bases left in between. The CDR3 consists of 14 residues. The germline gives CDR1 SGHTA, CDR2 FQGNSA. CDR3 DNA: TGTACCAGCAGCCCCCCGGGTTATAACTATGGCTACACCTTC. Translating gives CTSSPPGYNYGYTF.

This chain connects TRBV4-2 to TRBJ1-3; possible D gene TRBD1, 6 bases. The CDR3 extends over 18 amino acids. With 1 base removed from V and 0 bases from J, the gap between germline ends came to 16 bases. The germline V gene encodes CDR1 LGHNA and CDR2 YNFKEQ. CDR3 in DNA: TGTGCCAGCAGCCAAGCTGACCGGGACACCCTCTCTGGAAACACCATATATTTT. Its translation: CASSQADRDTLSGNTIYF.

The rearrangement joins TRBV6-1 to TRBJ1-2, with 10 positions matching TRBD1. Losses at the gene ends were 6 bases for V and 5 bases for J; bases not matched to a gene: 6. This CDR3 spans 14 amino acids. In germline, CDR1 is MNHNS, CDR2 SASEGT. CDR3 loop: CASRGTGDWYGYTF. CDR3 in DNA: TGTGCCAGCAGAGGGACAGGGGATTGGTATGGCTACACCTTC.

This rearrangement joins TRBV7-8 to TRBJ2-5; the D gene is possibly TRBD1 (5 bases). The CDR3 contains 14 residues. Looked up from germline, CDR1 is SGHVS and CDR2 is FQNEAQ. Trimming stripped 1 base from V and 3 bases from J, with 9 bases between. Here the CDR3 reads CASSLVAGKETQYF. The CDR3 DNA follows: TGTGCCAGCAGCTTAGTGGCAGGGAAAGAGACCCAGTACTTC.

The chain carries TRBV29-1 and TRBJ1-1, with a weak D call TRBD1 (6 bases). The germline gives CDR1 SQVTM, CDR2 ANQGSEA. V lost 5 bases and J 2 bases, leaving 12 bases between the germline ends. The CDR3 loop spans 13 amino acids. CDR3 DNA sequence: TGCAGCGTTCTTCGACAGGCCAACACTGAAGCTTTCTTT. Protein product: CSVLRQANTEAFF.

This rearrangement joins TRBV7-2 to TRBJ1-3; D may be TRBD1 (6 bases). Trimming stripped 5 bases from V and 0 bases from J, with 17 bases between. The V gene's germline CDR1 is SGHTA and CDR2 FQGNSA. The CDR3 covers 17 residues. CDR3: CASSVQGLGSSGNTIYF. The CDR3 region has the DNA TGTGCCAGCAGCGTACAGGGCTTGGGATCCTCTGGAAACACCATATATTTT.

The V gene is TRBV20-1, the J gene TRBJ1-2; weak D call: TRBD1 (5 bases). This CDR3 region has 11 residues. Germline V gene lookup returns CDR1 DFQATT and CDR2 SNEGSKA (reference sequence). V was clipped by 5 bases and J by 8 bases, with 12 bases between them. In nucleotides, the CDR3 is TGCAGTGCTGAGAGGGGAGGCGGCTACACCTTC. It encodes CSAERGGGYTF.

The gene calls are TRBV6-5 and TRBJ2-7, with D perhaps matching TRBD1 (5 bases). The V gene's germline CDR1 is MNHEY and CDR2 SVGAGI. Trimming shortened V by 2 bases and J by 3 bases, and 17 bases separated the two germline ends. The CDR3 runs to 16 residues. CDR3 residues: CASSYLPRQTYYEQYF. The DNA of the CDR3 is TGTGCCAGCAGTTACCTTCCGAGACAGACATACTACGAGCAGTACTTC.

The chain combines TRBV6-5 with TRBJ1-5; 7 bases fit TRBD1. After removal of 0 bases from V and 4 bases from J, the junction contained 0 bases not matched to a gene. The CDR3 covers 14 residues. CDR1 is MNHEY and CDR2 is SVGAGI in the germline V gene. CDR3 in DNA: TGTGCCAGCAGTTACTCGACAGGGAATCAGCCCCAGCATTTT. The encoded protein is CASSYSTGNQPQHF.

This clone was found once. V usage is TRBV7-9 and J usage is TRBJ2-3; 10 bases are shared with TRBD1. Germline V gene data show CDR1 as SEHNR and CDR2 as FQNEAQ (reference sequence). The CDR3 sequence is 16 residues long. Trimming took 3 bases from V and 3 from J; bases not matched to a gene: 6. The CDR3 reads CASSLIGDRGTDTQYF. The CDR3 DNA reads TGTGCCAGCAGCTTGATAGGGGACAGGGGAACAGATACGCAGTATTTT.

V usage is TRBV7-8 and J usage is TRBJ2-7; D is possibly TRBD1 (6 bases). The CDR3 consists of 14 residues. V lost 8 bases and J 6 bases, leaving 20 bases between the germline ends. The germline CDR1 and CDR2 sequences are SGHVS and FQNEAQ. In DNA form, the CDR3 reads TGTGCCAGCGCGTGGATCCAACAGGGAGCCGAGCAGTACTTC. Residues: CASAWIQQGAEQYF.